The T cell receptor beta chain described here comes from a study of cytomegalovirus exposure and HLA in healthy donors. The PCR had 60 Vbeta and 13 Jbeta primers. Clones were read by immunoSEQ multiplex PCR, and TCRdb kept only the in-frame ones, dropping some. The sample shows 110,000 or so clones, about 64% of them seen only once. J was trimmed by 1 base and V by 6 bases; bases with no gene match: 2. CDR1 is ENHRY, CDR2 SYGVKD, per germline. The CDR3 has 15 residues. The clonotype was recovered from a young man in good health and CMV-seropositive. Specimen: PBMCs. The chain couples TRBV10-3 to TRBJ2-7, with 14 nucleotides matching TRBD2. The CDR3 sequence is CAISRLAGGSYEQYV. The CDR3, as DNA: TGTGCCATCAGCCGACTAGCGGGGGGGTCCTACGAGCAGTACGTC.